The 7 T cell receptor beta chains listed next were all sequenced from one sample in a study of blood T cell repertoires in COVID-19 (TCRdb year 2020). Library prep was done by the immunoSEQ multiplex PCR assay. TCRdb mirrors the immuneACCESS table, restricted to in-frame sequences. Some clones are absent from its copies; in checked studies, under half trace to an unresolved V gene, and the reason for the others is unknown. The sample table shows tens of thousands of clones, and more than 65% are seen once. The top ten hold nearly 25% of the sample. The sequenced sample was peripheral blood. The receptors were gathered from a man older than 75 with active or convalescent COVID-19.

The CDR3 nucleotides are TGTGCCAGTGGAAACAGGCGGATCTCTGGAAACACCATATATTTT. Translated, it gives CASGNRRISGNTIYF. This chain joins TRBV19 and TRBJ1-3; maybe TRBD1 (5 bases). This CDR3 contains 15 residues. Germline V gene lookup returns CDR1 LNHDA and CDR2 SQIVND (reference sequence). The germline V and J ends were trimmed by 8 bases and 0 bases, with 14 bases remaining between them.

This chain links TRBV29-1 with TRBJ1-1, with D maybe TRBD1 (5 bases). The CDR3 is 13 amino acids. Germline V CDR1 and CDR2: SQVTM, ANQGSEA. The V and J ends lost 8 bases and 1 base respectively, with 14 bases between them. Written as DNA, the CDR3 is TGCAGCACCGAGACAGCCCGGAACACTGAAGCTTTCTTT. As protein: CSTETARNTEAFF.

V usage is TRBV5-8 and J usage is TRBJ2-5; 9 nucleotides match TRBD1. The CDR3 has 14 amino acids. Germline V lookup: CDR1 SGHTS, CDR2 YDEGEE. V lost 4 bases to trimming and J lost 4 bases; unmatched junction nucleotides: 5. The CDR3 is CASSRPGQGETQYF. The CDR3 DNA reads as TGTGCCAGCAGCCGGCCGGGACAGGGAGAGACCCAGTACTTC.

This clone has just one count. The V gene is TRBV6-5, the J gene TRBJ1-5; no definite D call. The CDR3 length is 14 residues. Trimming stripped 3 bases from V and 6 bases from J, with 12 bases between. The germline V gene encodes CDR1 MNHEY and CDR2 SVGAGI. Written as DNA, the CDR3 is TGTGCCAGCAGTTATCTCATGGGAGGTCAGCCCCAGCATTTT. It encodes CASSYLMGGQPQHF.

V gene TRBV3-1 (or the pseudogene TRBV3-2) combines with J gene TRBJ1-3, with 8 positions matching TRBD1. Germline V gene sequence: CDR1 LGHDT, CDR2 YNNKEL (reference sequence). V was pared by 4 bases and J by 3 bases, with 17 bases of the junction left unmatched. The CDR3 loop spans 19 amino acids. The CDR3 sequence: CASSPSETGALGGGNTIYF. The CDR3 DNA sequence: TGTGCCAGCAGCCCTTCGGAGACAGGGGCCCTAGGGGGTGGAAACACCATATATTTT.

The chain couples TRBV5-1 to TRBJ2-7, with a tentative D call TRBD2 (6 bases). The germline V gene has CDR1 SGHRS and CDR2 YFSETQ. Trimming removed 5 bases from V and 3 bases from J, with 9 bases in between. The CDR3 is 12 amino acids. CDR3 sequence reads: CASSPDYYEQYF. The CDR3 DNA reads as TGCGCCAGCAGTCCGGACTACTACGAGCAGTACTTC. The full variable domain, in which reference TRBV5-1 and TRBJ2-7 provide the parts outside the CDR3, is KAGVTQTPRYLIKTRGQQVTLSCSPISGHRSVSWYQQTPGQGLQFLFEYFSETQRNKGNFPGRFSGRQFSNSRSEMNVSTLELGDSALYLCASSPDYYEQYFGPGTRLTVT.

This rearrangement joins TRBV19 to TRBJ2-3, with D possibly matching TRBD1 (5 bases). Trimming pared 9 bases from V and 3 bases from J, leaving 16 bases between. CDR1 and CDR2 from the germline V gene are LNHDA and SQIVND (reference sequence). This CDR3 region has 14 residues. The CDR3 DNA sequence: TGTGCCAGCAGTTCAGGGCGGTGGACAGATACGCAGTATTTT. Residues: CASSSGRWTDTQYF. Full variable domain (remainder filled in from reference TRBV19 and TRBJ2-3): DGGITQSPKYLFRKEGQNVTLSCEQNLNHDAMYWYRQDPGQGLRLIYYSQIVNDFQKGDIAEGYSVSREKKESFPLTVTSAQKNPTAFYLCASSSGRWTDTQYFGPGTRLTVL.